Below are 32 T cell receptor beta chains sequenced from a single sample in a study of T cells in localized non-small cell lung cancer. The repertoire was sequenced with immunoSEQ multiplex PCR; TCRdb's copy has only in-frame clones and lacks some. This table has 25,000 or so clones, more than 75% appearing once. The sequences come from PBMCs, collected before any cancer treatment. The receptor set was obtained from a man between 35 and 75 years old with stage II lung adenocarcinoma.

The chain joins TRBV7-6 to TRBJ2-3, with D perhaps TRBD1 (5 bases). Germline V CDR1 and CDR2: SGHVS, FNYEAQ. The CDR3 extends over 13 amino acids. The V gene lost 4 bases and the J gene lost 3 bases, with 8 bases spanning the gap. The CDR3 nucleotides are TGTGCCAGCAGCTCTGCAGGGACAGATACGCAGTATTTT. Translation: CASSSAGTDTQYF.

The chain uses TRBV7-6 and TRBJ2-2; the D is unclear. CDR1 and CDR2 (germline): SGHVS, FNYEAQ. The CDR3 covers 13 residues. Trimming stripped 2 bases from V and 5 bases from J, with 6 bases between. CDR3 sequence (DNA): TGTGCCAGCAGCTTAAGAGATACCGGGGAGCTGTTTTTT. It codes for CASSLRDTGELFF.

This rearrangement joins TRBV6-9 to TRBJ1-2; D is perhaps TRBD1 (5 bases). The CDR3 runs 12 residues. The germline V gene has CDR1 MNHGY and CDR2 SVAAGI. Trimming left V 6 bases short and J 8 bases short, with 13 bases between. CDR3 in amino acids: CASRQAGGGYTF. The CDR3 DNA sequence: TGTGCCAGCAGACAGGCTGGTGGGGGCTACACCTTC.

This sequence joins TRBV15 and TRBJ1-3, with 7 bases that match TRBD1. Germline CDR1 and CDR2: LNHNV and YYDKDF (reference sequence). The CDR3 extends over 17 amino acids. Germline trimming cut 1 base from V and 0 bases from J; bases unmatched to any gene: 6. The CDR3 loop is CATSRGGTVDSGNTIYF. Written as DNA, the CDR3 is TGTGCCACCAGCAGAGGAGGGACAGTCGACTCTGGAAACACCATATATTTT. The full variable domain, its missing parts supplied by reference TRBV15 and TRBJ1-3, is DAMVIQNPRYQVTQFGKPVTLSCSQTLNHNVMYWYQQKSSQAPKLLFHYYDKDFNNEADTPDNFQSRRPNTSFCFLDIRSPGLGDTAMYLCATSRGGTVDSGNTIYFGEGSWLTVV.

The chain is built from TRBV21-1 and TRBJ1-6. TRBV21-1 is labeled a pseudogene. CDR3 length equals 15 residues. The DNA for the CDR3 is TGTGCCAGCAGCAAAGTTAACAGTCGGGAATCACCCCTCCACTTT. Amino acid sequence: CASSKVNSRESPLHF.

The chain has TRBV6-4 and TRBJ2-3; no definite D call. CDR1 MRHNA and CDR2 SNTAGT come from the germline V gene. This CDR3 has 16 residues. Trimming removed 0 bases from V and 3 bases from J, with 13 bases in between. The CDR3 nucleotides read TGTGCCAGCAGTGACTCTAGTAGGCCCTATACAGATACGCAGTATTTT. Protein sequence: CASSDSSRPYTDTQYF.

The V call is TRBV4-3, the J call TRBJ1-4; the D is unclear. The CDR3 sequence is 13 residues long. Trimming cost V 5 bases and J 10 bases, with 14 bases left between them. The V gene's germline CDR1 is LGHNA and CDR2 YSLEER. For the CDR3, the DNA is TGCGCCAGCAGCAAAAATCCCGGGAGAAAACTGTTTTTT. Protein: CASSKNPGRKLFF.

The chain uses TRBV11-3 and TRBJ2-3, with unresolved D. Trimming cost V 0 bases and J 7 bases, with 14 bases left between them. Germline CDR1 and CDR2: SGHNT and YENEEA. The CDR3 consists of 15 residues. The CDR3 nucleotides read TGTGCCAGCAGCTTAGATCTCGACCCCCCTAATACGCAGTATTTT. Translation: CASSLDLDPPNTQYF.

This rearrangement joins TRBV2 to TRBJ2-5; no clear D gene. V was cut by 7 bases and J by 3 bases, with 9 bases left in between. Germline V lookup: CDR1 SNHLY, CDR2 FYNNEI. The CDR3 totals 12 residues. CDR3 amino acids: CASTGQEETQYF. The CDR3 DNA reads as TGTGCCAGCACGGGTCAGGAAGAGACCCAGTACTTC.

J is TRBJ2-7 and V is TRBV18, with 7 bases that match TRBD2. The CDR3 loop spans 15 amino acids. V lost 3 bases, J lost 6 bases, and 11 bases stayed unmatched. Germline CDR1 reads KGHSH; CDR2 reads LQKENI. This CDR3 is CASSPGGSATTEQYF. The CDR3 DNA reads as TGTGCCAGCTCACCCGGGGGGTCAGCCACGACCGAGCAGTACTTC.

The chain couples TRBV7-2 to TRBJ1-5, with unresolved D. The germline V gene has CDR1 SGHTA and CDR2 FQGNSA. V lost 5 bases and J lost 1, with 9 bases in between. CDR3 length: 14 residues. The CDR3 loop is CASSPGRSNQPQHF. The CDR3 nucleotides read TGTGCCAGCAGCCCTGGACGAAGCAATCAGCCCCAGCATTTT.

The chain joins TRBV6-4 to TRBJ1-5; perhaps TRBD1 as D (5 bases). Trimming left V 4 bases short and J 6 bases short, with 10 bases between. CDR3 length: 13 residues. Germline CDR1 MRHNA, CDR2 SNTAGT. CDR3 in amino acids: CASSGGAGQPQHF. CDR3 bases: TGTGCCAGCAGTGGCGGGGCTGGTCAGCCCCAGCATTTT.

The rearrangement links TRBV11-3 to TRBJ1-5; D gene uncertain. CDR3 length equals 13 residues. Trimming shortened V by 3 bases and J by 11 bases, and 14 bases separated the two germline ends. CDR1 and CDR2 from the germline V gene are SGHNT and YENEEA. Here the CDR3 reads CASSLTILSAQHF. The CDR3 bases are TGTGCCAGCAGCTTGACAATCTTATCGGCCCAGCATTTT.

The chain has TRBV18 and TRBJ2-7, with D unresolved. This CDR3 region has 17 residues. Between the trimmed V and J ends, which lost 1 base and 3 bases, there was a span of 19 bases. CDR1 is KGHSH, CDR2 LQKENI, per germline. CDR3 nucleotides: TGTGCCAGCTCACCACGAATAGAGCAGGACCCTTTCTACGAGCAGTACTTC. Encoded protein: CASSPRIEQDPFYEQYF.

This clone was counted once. The chain combines TRBV6-5 with TRBJ1-1; 8 bases line up with TRBD1. Germline CDR1 is MNHEY and CDR2 is SVGAGI. Unmatched junction bases numbered 5, after V lost 6 bases and J lost 5 bases. This CDR3 spans 13 amino acids. This CDR3 reads CASRRTGLTEAFF. The DNA for the CDR3 is TGTGCCAGCAGGAGGACAGGGCTTACTGAAGCTTTCTTT.

The chain recombines TRBV2 with TRBJ1-1, with D unresolved. The CDR3 loop spans 15 amino acids. V dropped 4 bases and J dropped 3 bases, with 15 bases sitting between them. The germline gives CDR1 SNHLY, CDR2 FYNNEI. CDR3 sequence: CASSVIYPRDTEAFF. CDR3 DNA sequence: TGTGCCAGCAGTGTAATTTACCCTCGGGACACTGAAGCTTTCTTT.

The V gene is TRBV5-5, the J gene TRBJ2-7; TRBD2 is a possible D gene (6 bases). The CDR3 contains 14 residues. The V gene lost 6 bases and the J gene lost 0 bases, with 13 bases spanning the gap. The V gene's germline CDR1 is SGHKS and CDR2 YYEKEE (reference sequence). This chain's CDR3 is CASKKEGISYEQYF. The CDR3 nucleotides read TGTGCCAGCAAGAAGGAGGGAATCTCCTACGAGCAGTACTTC.

V is TRBV18 and J is TRBJ2-5; D is undetermined. CDR3 length: 13 residues. The germline gives CDR1 KGHSH, CDR2 LQKENI. Trimming stripped 1 base from V and 5 bases from J, with 8 bases between. CDR3 amino acids: CASSPLVRETQYF. As DNA, the CDR3 is TGTGCCAGCTCACCACTGGTAAGGGAGACCCAGTACTTC.

V usage is TRBV5-1 and J usage is TRBJ1-1, with TRBD1 matching 7 bases. This CDR3 is built from 16 residues. From germline, CDR1 is SGHRS and CDR2 YFSETQ. V shed 5 bases, J shed 2 bases, and the junction held 12 bases outside the gene matches. The CDR3 spells CASSFDRAAINTEAFF. Written as DNA, the CDR3 is TGCGCCAGCAGTTTCGACAGGGCTGCCATAAACACTGAAGCTTTCTTT.

This chain links TRBV2 with TRBJ2-2; 7 bases are a match to TRBD2. The CDR3 is made up of 14 amino acids. Germline CDR1 SNHLY, CDR2 FYNNEI. The V and J ends lost 9 bases and 0 bases, in that order; junction bases with no gene match: 4. CDR3 nucleotide sequence: TGTGCCAGGGGGAGGGATACGAACACCGGGGAGCTGTTTTTT. It encodes CARGRDTNTGELFF.

The genes are TRBV7-2 and TRBJ1-2; the D gene is possibly TRBD1 (5 bases). The CDR3 runs to 14 residues. Germline V gene sequence: CDR1 SGHTA, CDR2 FQGNSA. Trimming removed 5 bases from V and 8 bases from J, with 18 bases in between. The CDR3 DNA reads TGTGCCAGCAGCCGAGAAGGGGAAGGGATGGGCTACACCTTC. This gives the protein CASSREGEGMGYTF.

The chain joins TRBV11-1 to TRBJ2-2; 10 positions match TRBD1. Trimming removed 8 bases from V and 4 bases from J; junction bases left unmatched: 7. The CDR3 totals 15 residues. Germline-derived CDR1 and CDR2 are SGHAT and FQDESV (reference sequence). The CDR3 DNA reads as TGTGCCAGCGGACGACAGGGGGCGAGCACCGGGGAGCTGTTTTTT. It codes for CASGRQGASTGELFF.

The chain couples TRBV4-1 to TRBJ1-3, with D perhaps matching TRBD1 (5 bases). Germline CDR1 is MGHRA and CDR2 is YSYEKL. V gave up 2 bases and J gave up 0 bases, with 8 bases separating them. The CDR3 runs 15 residues. CDR3 residues: CASSQYGGSGNTIYF. CDR3 coding DNA: TGCGCCAGCAGCCAATATGGGGGCTCTGGAAACACCATATATTTT.

This chain links TRBV6-1 with TRBJ2-5, with D possibly being TRBD1 (6 bases). Germline CDR1 reads MNHNS; CDR2 reads SASEGT. This CDR3 is built from 13 residues. With 5 bases removed from V and 2 bases from J, the gap between germline ends came to 9 bases. This CDR3 is CASSRTEQETQYF. The CDR3 nucleotides are TGTGCCAGCAGTCGGACAGAACAAGAGACCCAGTACTTC.

This chain uses TRBV6-6 with TRBJ1-1; TRBD1 aligns across 7 bases. With V trimmed by 7 bases and J by 1 base, 6 bases remained unmatched. The CDR3 totals 14 residues. Germline V gene data show CDR1 as MNHNY and CDR2 as SVGAGI (reference sequence). The CDR3 region is CASTGGQENTEAFF. DNA for the CDR3: TGTGCCAGCACCGGAGGACAGGAGAACACTGAAGCTTTCTTT.

This chain connects TRBV13 to TRBJ2-1; tentatively, D is TRBD1 or TRBD2 (7 bases each). Trimming removed 1 base from V and 2 bases from J, with 12 bases in between. Germline V gene sequence: CDR1 PRHDT, CDR2 FYEKMQ (reference sequence). CDR3 length: 16 residues. In DNA form, the CDR3 reads TGTGCCAGCAGCTTAGCCCAGGGGGGGCCCTACAATGAGCAGTTCTTC. Its protein is CASSLAQGGPYNEQFF.

The V gene is TRBV4-3, the J gene TRBJ1-3; no clear D. The germline CDR1 and CDR2 sequences are LGHNA and YSLEER. The CDR3 totals 17 residues. Trimming cost V 1 base and J 0 bases, with 13 bases left between them. DNA of the CDR3: TGCGCCAGCAGCCAAGGTCAAGGGTTGTCCTCTGGAAACACCATATATTTT. This codes for CASSQGQGLSSGNTIYF.

On this clone: The junction departs from the called germline gene at one end, perhaps through a read error. The CDR3 DNA reads as TGTGCCAGCAGGTTGGGAGCTATTAACAATGAGCAGTTCTTC. Translating gives CASRLGAINNEQFF. The chain links TRBV5-5 to TRBJ2-1, with TRBD2 as a possible D gene (5 bases). Per germline, CDR1 SGHKS and CDR2 YYEKEE (reference sequence). This CDR3 spans 14 amino acids.

The genes are TRBV19 and TRBJ2-5; 10 bases match TRBD2. CDR1 and CDR2 (germline): LNHDA, SQIVND (reference sequence). The CDR3 sequence is 14 residues long. The V and J ends lost 7 bases and 3 bases, in that order; junction bases with no gene match: 5. The CDR3 region is CASKPLAGEETQYF. CDR3 nucleotide sequence: TGTGCCAGTAAACCCCTAGCGGGAGAAGAGACCCAGTACTTC. The full variable domain, rest sourced from reference TRBV19 and TRBJ2-5, is DGGITQSPKYLFRKEGQNVTLSCEQNLNHDAMYWYRQDPGQGLRLIYYSQIVNDFQKGDIAEGYSVSREKKESFPLTVTSAQKNPTAFYLCASKPLAGEETQYFGPGTRLLVL.

The chain has TRBV19 and TRBJ2-1; D tentatively fits TRBD1 or TRBD2 (5 bases each). Germline CDR1 reads LNHDA; CDR2 reads SQIVND (reference sequence). This CDR3 region has 16 residues. The ends were cut back, 5 bases at V and 0 bases at J, with 14 bases in the middle. In nucleotides, the CDR3 is TGTGCCAGTAGTGGGACCCTACCGAGCTCCTACAATGAGCAGTTCTTC. Amino acid sequence: CASSGTLPSSYNEQFF.

The chain combines TRBV5-4 with TRBJ1-1, with a tentative D call TRBD1 (5 bases). The V end lost 0 bases, the J end lost 0 bases, and 12 bases lay between the germline ends. Germline lookup yields CDR1 SGHNT and CDR2 YYREEE (reference sequence). The CDR3 loop spans 16 amino acids. The CDR3 region has the DNA TGTGCCAGCAGCTTGGGGGGACGGAATTTGAACACTGAAGCTTTCTTT. Protein sequence: CASSLGGRNLNTEAFF.

This clone was observed a single time. The genes are TRBV7-6 and TRBJ1-3; D ambiguous. Trimming took 5 bases from V and 8 from J, leaving 16 bases between them. The CDR3 contains 14 residues. CDR1 is SGHVS, CDR2 FNYEAQ, per germline. The CDR3 region is CASSPGPLLDTIYF. Here the CDR3 DNA reads TGTGCCAGCAGCCCCGGGCCTCTTCTAGACACCATATATTTT.